The 4 T cell receptor beta chains below were found in one sample sequenced in a study of a mutant IDH1 vaccine in newly diagnosed glioma. Clones were read by immunoSEQ multiplex PCR, and TCRdb kept only the in-frame ones, dropping some. The table records about 33,000 clones, around four fifths of them present only once. Time point noted: week 35, safety follow-up. Each dose of the vaccine consisted of 300 ug of mutant IDH1 20-mer peptide, with topical imiquimod. For these TCRs, the target antigens are not known. The sample here was PBMCs, taken from a glioma patient whose treatment included an IDH1 peptide vaccine. The receptors stem from a man aged 40-49 years with glioma. Some clones in this sample may be carry-over from other donors' samples.

This clone was counted only a few times. The CDR3: CASTPDSGNTIYF. Written as DNA, the CDR3 is TGTGCCAGCACACCCGACTCTGGAAACACCATATATTTT. The chain recombines TRBV2 with TRBJ1-3, with no clear D. V lost 7 bases, J lost 0 bases, and 7 bases lay in between. Germline V lookup: CDR1 SNHLY, CDR2 FYNNEI. The CDR3 contains 13 residues.

The rearrangement uses TRBV19 and TRBJ1-1; 11 positions agree with TRBD1. Germline values: CDR1 LNHDA, CDR2 SQIVND (reference sequence). There are 16 residues in the CDR3. Unmatched junction bases numbered 11, after V lost 5 bases and J lost 6 bases. The CDR3 region has the DNA TGTGCCAGTAGTCTTCTTCCAGGACAGGGGGCGCCTGAAGCTTTCTTT. It specifies CASSLLPGQGAPEAFF.

The chain employs TRBV30 and TRBJ2-6; TRBD1 or TRBD2 may be the D gene (5 bases each). Germline loops: CDR1 GTSNPN, CDR2 SVGIG (reference sequence). Deletions cut 5 bases from V and 0 bases from J, with 11 bases between. The CDR3 length is 15 residues. In DNA, the CDR3 is TGTGCCTGGGAGTCCGGGACCTCTGGGGCCAACGTCCTGACTTTC. This encodes CAWESGTSGANVLTF.

This chain links TRBV29-1 with TRBJ1-2; 7 bases fit TRBD1. The CDR3 covers 15 residues. Germline CDR1 and CDR2: SQVTM and ANQGSEA. V lost 6 bases, J lost 0 bases, and 10 bases stayed unmatched. DNA for the CDR3: TGCAGCGTCGCCGGGACAGCAATTGCTAACTATGGCTACACCTTC. It codes for CSVAGTAIANYGYTF.